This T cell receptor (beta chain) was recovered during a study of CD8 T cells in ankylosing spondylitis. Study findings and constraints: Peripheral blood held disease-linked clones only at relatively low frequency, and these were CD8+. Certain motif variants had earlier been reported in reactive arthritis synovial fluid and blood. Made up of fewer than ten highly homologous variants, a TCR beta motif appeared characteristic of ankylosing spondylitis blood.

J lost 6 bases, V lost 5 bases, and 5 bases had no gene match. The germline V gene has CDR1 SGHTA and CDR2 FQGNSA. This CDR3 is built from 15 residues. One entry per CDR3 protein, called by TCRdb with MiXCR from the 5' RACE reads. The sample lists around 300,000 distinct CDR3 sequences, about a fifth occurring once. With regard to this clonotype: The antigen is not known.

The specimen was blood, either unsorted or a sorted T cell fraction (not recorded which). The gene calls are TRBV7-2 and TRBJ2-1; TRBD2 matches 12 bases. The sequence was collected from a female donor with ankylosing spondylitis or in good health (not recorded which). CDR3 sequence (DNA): TGTGCCAGCAGCAGACTAGCGGGAGATGGCAATGAGCAGTTCTTC. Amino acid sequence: CASSRLAGDGNEQFF.